These T cell receptor beta chains were read from a single sample in a study of Graves' ophthalmopathy and Graves' hyperthyroidism. TCRdb analysed the multiplex PCR reads with MiXCR anew, one entry per CDR3 protein. The repertoire includes 170,000 or so distinct CDR3 sequences, just under 40% of them detected once, and around 8.9% sits in the top ten. Sequencing was done on a sample of peripheral blood. Receptor source: a man aged 25 to 45 with Graves' ophthalmopathy. Both conserved end residues are part of each CDR3. The D gene is left open where the match is weak. The size entry is marked missing in some rows and otherwise reads once, few, many or a size class.

abundance: -
v_gene: TRBV6-5
d_gene: TRBD2
j_gene: TRBJ2-7
CDR3aa: CASSYRGSGGHEQYF
CDR3nt: TGTGCCAGCAGTTACCGGGGGTCGGGAGGCCACGAGCAGTACTTC

abundance: -
v_gene: TRBV7-2
d_gene: -
j_gene: TRBJ1-1
CDR3aa: CASSFGGSVTEAFF
CDR3nt: TGTGCCAGCAGCTTCGGGGGGAGTGTGACTGAAGCTTTCTTT

abundance: many
v_gene: TRBV20-1
d_gene: -
j_gene: TRBJ1-6
CDR3aa: CSARGDGNSPLHF
CDR3nt: TGCAGTGCTAGAGGCGATGGGAATTCACCCCTCCACTTT

abundance: -
v_gene: TRBV12-3/TRBV12-4
d_gene: TRBD1
j_gene: TRBJ2-5
CDR3aa: CASIGTGGSETQYF
CDR3nt: TGTGCCAGCATTGGGACAGGGGGCTCGGAGACCCAGTACTTC

abundance: many
v_gene: TRBV27
d_gene: -
j_gene: TRBJ2-5
CDR3aa: CASSFAANSRRETQYF
CDR3nt: TGTGCCAGCAGTTTTGCCGCTAACTCGCGGCGGGAGACCCAGTACTTC

abundance: -
v_gene: TRBV20-1
d_gene: TRBD2
j_gene: TRBJ2-5
CDR3aa: CSARPSAGGGPRETQYF
CDR3nt: TGCAGTGCTAGACCGTCAGCGGGAGGTGGCCCCCGGGAGACCCAGTACTTC

abundance: -
v_gene: TRBV6-2/TRBV6-3
d_gene: -
j_gene: TRBJ2-5
CDR3aa: CASSPTSFQETQYF
CDR3nt: TGTGCCAGCAGCCCAACTAGCTTTCAAGAGACCCAGTACTTC

abundance: -
v_gene: TRBV5-1
d_gene: TRBD2
j_gene: TRBJ2-7
CDR3aa: CASRTGPSGYEQYF
CDR3nt: TGCGCCAGCAGGACGGGTCCTAGCGGCTACGAGCAGTACTTC

abundance: -
v_gene: TRBV6-2/TRBV6-3
d_gene: -
j_gene: TRBJ2-7
CDR3aa: CASSYDSYYEQYF
CDR3nt: TGTGCCAGCAGTTACGACAGTTACTACGAGCAGTACTTC

abundance: many
v_gene: TRBV12-3/TRBV12-4
d_gene: TRBD1
j_gene: TRBJ1-2
CDR3aa: CASSPRAGGGYGYTF
CDR3nt: TGTGCCAGCAGTCCCCGCGCAGGGGGCGGCTATGGCTACACCTTC

abundance: few
v_gene: TRBV11-2
d_gene: TRBD2
j_gene: TRBJ2-5
CDR3aa: CASSGWGGETQYF
CDR3nt: TGTGCCAGCAGCGGCTGGGGGGGGGAGACCCAGTACTTC

abundance: many
v_gene: TRBV12-3/TRBV12-4
d_gene: -
j_gene: TRBJ2-7
CDR3aa: CASKRVGYEQYF
CDR3nt: TGTGCCAGCAAGCGAGTTGGCTACGAGCAGTACTTC

abundance: few
v_gene: TRBV6-1
d_gene: -
j_gene: TRBJ1-5
CDR3aa: CASSEVTRGRNSNQPQHF
CDR3nt: TGTGCCAGCAGTGAAGTAACCAGAGGACGGAATAGCAATCAGCCCCAGCATTTT

abundance: many
v_gene: TRBV4-2
d_gene: TRBD1
j_gene: TRBJ1-5
CDR3aa: CASSQDGTGVNQPQHF
CDR3nt: TGTGCCAGCAGCCAAGATGGGACAGGAGTTAATCAGCCCCAGCATTTT

abundance: many
v_gene: TRBV13
d_gene: TRBD2
j_gene: TRBJ2-5
CDR3aa: CASTSAGGARETQYF
CDR3nt: TGTGCCAGCACCTCAGCGGGAGGGGCTAGAGAGACCCAGTACTTC

abundance: -
v_gene: TRBV6-2/TRBV6-3
d_gene: -
j_gene: TRBJ2-7
CDR3aa: CASRAPGWDSEQYF
CDR3nt: TGTGCCAGCAGAGCACCAGGGTGGGATAGCGAGCAGTACTTC

abundance: -
v_gene: TRBV11-2
d_gene: TRBD1
j_gene: TRBJ1-2
CDR3aa: CASSFPGTGHGYTF
CDR3nt: TGTGCCAGCAGCTTCCCCGGGACAGGGCACGGCTACACCTTC

abundance: -
v_gene: TRBV28
d_gene: -
j_gene: TRBJ1-2
CDR3aa: CASSLEGLGVYTF
CDR3nt: TGTGCCAGCAGTTTGGAGGGGTTGGGGGTTTACACCTTC

abundance: many
v_gene: TRBV6-5
d_gene: -
j_gene: TRBJ1-6
CDR3aa: CASGSGLREGSYNSPLHF
CDR3nt: TGTGCCAGCGGCTCCGGGCTCAGGGAGGGCTCCTATAATTCACCCCTCCACTTT

abundance: -
v_gene: TRBV28
d_gene: -
j_gene: TRBJ1-1
CDR3aa: CASSSPPGNTEAFF
CDR3nt: TGTGCCAGCAGTTCCCCCCCCGGAAACACTGAAGCTTTCTTT

abundance: many
v_gene: TRBV12-5
d_gene: TRBD2
j_gene: TRBJ2-7
CDR3aa: CASALGLAAYEQYF
CDR3nt: TGTGCTAGTGCCCTGGGACTAGCGGCCTACGAGCAGTACTTC

abundance: many
v_gene: TRBV12-3/TRBV12-4
d_gene: -
j_gene: TRBJ1-1
CDR3aa: CASSLYLGTFF
CDR3nt: TGTGCCAGCAGTTTATATCTCGGGACTTTCTTT

abundance: many
v_gene: TRBV19
d_gene: -
j_gene: TRBJ1-6
CDR3aa: CASSVGPPGSSPLHF
CDR3nt: TGTGCCAGTAGTGTGGGACCTCCGGGGAGTTCACCCCTCCACTTT